The 5 T cell receptor beta chains given below trace back to one sample, sequenced in a study of CD8 T cells in Susac syndrome. RNA amounts of about 0.5 to 1 ug underwent reverse transcription with random hexamers. TCRdb used MiXCR to reprocess the immunoSEQ multiplex PCR reads, holding one entry per CDR3 protein. The repertoire holds fewer than 150,000 distinct CDR3 sequences, with approximately 95% as singletons. Sequencing was done on a sample of CD8+ T cells from PBMCs. These receptors originate from a human donor in good health.

The chain is built from TRBV13 and TRBJ1-1; no clear D. Germline lookup yields CDR1 PRHDT and CDR2 FYEKMQ (reference sequence). The CDR3 contains 15 residues. The germline V and J ends were trimmed by 5 bases and 0 bases, with 13 bases remaining between them. The CDR3 DNA reads as TGTGCCAGCAGCCACGCGGGCCAGTTGAACACTGAAGCTTTCTTT. It codes for CASSHAGQLNTEAFF. The whole variable domain, filled in from reference TRBV13 and TRBJ1-1, reads AAGVIQSPRHLIKEKRETATLKCYPIPRHDTVYWYQQGPGQDPQFLISFYEKMQSDKGSIPDRFSAQQFSDYHSELNMSSLELGDSALYFCASSHAGQLNTEAFFGQGTRLTVV.

The rearrangement links TRBV19 to TRBJ2-1; D is unresolved. The CDR3 is 15 amino acids. The ends were cut back, 0 bases at V and 3 bases at J, with 9 bases in the middle. Germline loops: CDR1 LNHDA, CDR2 SQIVND (reference sequence). CDR3 loop: CASSIDLSSYNEQFF. CDR3 nucleotides: TGTGCCAGTAGTATAGATCTATCTAGCTACAATGAGCAGTTCTTC. Together with reference TRBV19 and TRBJ2-1, the CDR3 gives the full variable domain: DGGITQSPKYLFRKEGQNVTLSCEQNLNHDAMYWYRQDPGQGLRLIYYSQIVNDFQKGDIAEGYSVSREKKESFPLTVTSAQKNPTAFYLCASSIDLSSYNEQFFGPGTRLTVL.

The chain carries TRBV5-1 and TRBJ1-1, with unresolved D. The CDR3 consists of 15 residues. The V end was cut by 0 bases, the J end by 0 bases, with 9 bases between. From germline, CDR1 is SGHRS and CDR2 YFSETQ. The CDR3 is CASSLESYMNTEAFF. CDR3 bases: TGCGCCAGCAGCTTGGAGAGTTATATGAACACTGAAGCTTTCTTT.

The chain combines TRBV5-6 with TRBJ2-7, with 10 bases identical to TRBD1. The CDR3 has 15 residues. After removal of 4 bases from V and 2 bases from J, the junction contained 6 bases not matched to a gene. Per germline, CDR1 SGHDT and CDR2 YYEEEE. The CDR3 spells CASSGQGVQPYEQYF. CDR3 sequence (DNA): TGTGCCAGCAGCGGACAGGGGGTACAACCCTACGAGCAGTACTTC.

This chain joins TRBV27 and TRBJ2-4, with D hard to call. Between the trimmed V and J ends, which lost 5 bases and 8 bases, there was a span of 13 bases. The CDR3 totals 13 residues. Per germline, CDR1 MNHEY and CDR2 SMNVEV (reference sequence). The CDR3 DNA reads TGTGCCAGCAGTCCTCGAGGACCATACATTCAGTACTTC. Translating it yields CASSPRGPYIQYF.